Shown below are 15 T cell receptor beta chains from a single sample sequenced in a study of T cells in women clearing cervical HPV infection. The table came from immunoSEQ multiplex PCR; TCRdb's copy has only in-frame clones and leaves some out. The sample spans approximately 18,000 clones; the ten largest clones claim under 3.5%. The material sequenced was blood buffy coat. Receptors were obtained from a woman aged 18-70 years with a cervical HPV16 infection that either progressed to CIN3+ or cleared (not recorded which).

Remarks on this clone: A read error may produce the germline difference seen at one junction end. The read stops 3 residues short of the end of the CDR3; the missing end is completed from the germline J gene. The rearrangement joins TRBV5-1 to TRBJ2-7; TRBD1 is a possible D gene (6 bases). The CDR3 extends over 13 amino acids. CDR1 is SGHRS and CDR2 is YFSETQ in the germline V gene. The sequenced part of the CDR3 DNA is TGCTCCAGCAGCTTGAGACAGGCCTACGAG. Its protein is CSSSLRQAYE. The whole CDR3 reads CSSSLRQAYEQYF.

Turning to this clone: The read finishes 3 residues shy of the CDR3 end, and the germline J gene is used to complete it. The V call is TRBV2, the J call TRBJ2-2, with D perhaps matching TRBD2 (6 bases). This CDR3 comprises 16 residues. Germline assignment: CDR1 SNHLY and CDR2 FYNNEI. Trimming shortened V by 2 bases and J by 1 base, and 11 bases separated the two germline ends. The sequenced CDR3 bases are TGTGCCAGCAGTGAACGCTCTAGCGAGAACACCGGGGAG. Translating gives CASSERSSENTGE. The full CDR3 protein is CASSERSSENTGELFF. Using reference TRBV2 and TRBJ2-2 for the parts outside the CDR3, the full variable domain is EPEVTQTPSHQVTQMGQEVILRCVPISNHLYFYWYRQILGQKVEFLVSFYNNEISEKSEIFDDQFSVERPDGSNFTLKIRSTKLEDSAMYFCASSERSSENTGELFFGEGSRLTVL.

About this clone itself: The read falls 3 residues short of the CDR3 end, and the missing part is taken from the germline J gene. This chain links TRBV7-2 with TRBJ1-1; unclear D gene. The CDR3 runs to 14 residues. V shed 5 bases and J shed 2 bases, with 12 bases lying between them. Germline CDR1 reads SGHTA; CDR2 reads FQGNSA. The sequenced part of the CDR3 DNA is TGTGCCAGCAGCACGGTCTTACTCAACACTGAA. Translating it yields CASSTVLLNTE. In full, the CDR3 is CASSTVLLNTEAFF. Full variable domain (remainder filled in from reference TRBV7-2 and TRBJ1-1): GAGVSQSPSNKVTEKGKDVELRCDPISGHTALYWYRQSLGQGLEFLIYFQGNSAPDKSGLPSDRFSAERTGGSVSTLTIQRTQQEDSAVYLCASSTVLLNTEAFFGQGTRLTVV.

This clone counts as medium-sized by frequency. The sequence runs out 3 residues before the end of the CDR3; the remainder is reconstructed from the germline J gene. This rearrangement joins TRBV23-1 to TRBJ2-3, with 8 nucleotides matching TRBD1. TRBV23-1 is an ORF, with its function uncertain. With 4 bases clipped from V and 4 bases from J, the junction kept 13 bases outside the gene matches. This CDR3 comprises 17 residues. CDR3 sequence: CASSRRPGTGPADTQYF. Incomplete CDR3 DNA: TGCGCCAGCAGTCGGAGACCCGGGACAGGCCCCGCAGATACG.

Points on this clone: The CDR3 end falls 3 residues outside the read, so it is completed with the germline J gene. V and J are TRBV18 and TRBJ1-3; a possible D gene is TRBD1 (5 bases). V was pared by 1 base and J by 3 bases, with 7 bases between. Looked up from germline, CDR1 is KGHSH and CDR2 is LQKENI. CDR3 length: 14 amino acids. The part of the CDR3 DNA that was read is TGTGCCAGCTCACCACAGGGGATTGGAAACACC. This gives the protein CASSPQGIGNT. The whole CDR3 region reads CASSPQGIGNTIYF.

Concerning this clone: The CDR3 extends 3 residues past the end of the read, so its final part is completed from the germline J gene. This chain uses TRBV5-1 with TRBJ2-1; D perhaps matches TRBD2 (5 bases). CDR1 SGHRS and CDR2 YFSETQ come from the germline V gene. V was cut by 4 bases and J by 4 bases, with 18 bases left in between. The CDR3 covers 16 residues. The CDR3 is CASSTGSGTKYNEQFF. The covered CDR3 bases are TGCGCCAGCAGCACGGGCAGCGGTACGAAATACAATGAG.

As concerns this clone: The missing CDR3 end, 3 residues past where the read stops, is filled in from the germline J gene. The chain combines TRBV6-2 or TRBV6-3 with TRBJ2-1, with 7 bases matching TRBD1. Trimming cost V 6 bases and J 8 bases; bases outside gene matches: 7. Germline V lookup: CDR1 MNHEY, CDR2 SVGEGT. This CDR3 region has 13 residues. The CDR3 sequence is CASRGTAGDEQFF. The sequenced CDR3 bases are TGTGCCAGCAGAGGGACAGCTGGGGATGAG.

Remarks on this clone: One end of the junction does not line up with germline, which may come from a read error. The read terminates 3 residues ahead of where the CDR3 ends, so the germline J gene completes it. The chain uses TRBV4-2 and TRBJ1-4; possible D gene TRBD1, 6 bases. CDR3 size: 18 residues. Germline V gene sequence: CDR1 LGHNA, CDR2 YNFKEQ. This CDR3 reads CASSQALYPGQINEKLFF. The CDR3 bases that were read are TGCGCCAGCAGCCAAGCCCTCTACCCGGGACAAATTAATGAAAAA.

CDR3 DNA, as far as it was read: TGTGCCAGCAGCGTAGCTTCACAGGGCCAAGAGACC. Protein product: CASSVASQGQET. The complete CDR3 reads CASSVASQGQETQYF. This chain connects TRBV9 to TRBJ2-5; D possibly corresponds to TRBD1 (6 bases). The read stops 3 residues short of the end of the CDR3; the missing end is completed from the germline J gene. The V end lost 0 bases, the J end lost 1 base, and 10 bases lay between the germline ends. The CDR3 has 15 residues. Germline V gives CDR1 SGDLS, CDR2 YYNGEE.

Comment on this clone: The read ends 3 residues shy of where the CDR3 ends; the end is completed using the germline J gene. This chain links TRBV5-1 with TRBJ2-7; the D is unclear. The CDR3 covers 13 residues. Germline loops: CDR1 SGHRS, CDR2 YFSETQ. Deletions cut 5 bases from V and 0 bases from J, with 9 bases between. The part of the CDR3 DNA that was read is TGCGCCAGCAGTTTTGACACCTCCTACGAG. Translated: CASSFDTSYE. The CDR3 in full is CASSFDTSYEQYF.

Notes on this clone: The read ends 3 residues early relative to the CDR3; the germline J gene fills the gap. The chain couples TRBV5-1 to TRBJ2-3; 15 bases match TRBD2. The V and J ends lost 2 bases and 4 bases, in that order; junction bases with no gene match: 11. There are 19 residues in the CDR3. Germline V gene sequence: CDR1 SGHRS, CDR2 YFSETQ. The CDR3 loop reads CASSFPGLAGGPSPDTQYF. The part of the CDR3 DNA that was read is TGCGCCAGCAGCTTCCCGGGACTAGCGGGGGGACCCTCCCCAGATACG.

Turning to this clone: The read stops 3 residues short of the end of the CDR3; the missing end is completed from the germline J gene. The chain is built from TRBV30 and TRBJ1-1, with a weak D call TRBD1 (5 bases). This CDR3 spans 12 amino acids. V shed 3 bases and J shed 4 bases, with 9 bases lying between them. Germline V gene sequence: CDR1 GTSNPN, CDR2 SVGIG (reference sequence). The CDR3 DNA, read in part, is TGTGCCTGGAGACAGGTTGGCACTGAA. It specifies CAWRQVGTE. The whole CDR3 sequence reads CAWRQVGTEAFF.

Details on this clone: The sequence runs out 3 residues before the end of the CDR3; the remainder is reconstructed from the germline J gene. This sample includes further DNA sequences coding for the same CDR3. The rearrangement uses TRBV18 and TRBJ2-3; a weak D match, TRBD1 (5 bases). The length of the CDR3 is 14 residues. CDR1 and CDR2 (germline): KGHSH, LQKENI. Partial CDR3 DNA: TGTGCCAGCTCACCACCGAGCGCAGGGCGAACG. It translates to CASSPPSAGRT. The full CDR3 sequence reads CASSPPSAGRTQYF.

A word on this clone: The read is 3 residues too short to cover the CDR3 end, so that end is filled in from the germline J gene. This chain uses TRBV30 with TRBJ1-1; weak D call: TRBD1 (6 bases). This CDR3 spans 13 amino acids. Trimming stripped 5 bases from V and 5 bases from J, with 15 bases between. CDR1 is GTSNPN, CDR2 SVGIG, per germline (reference sequence). The sequenced part of the CDR3 DNA is TGTGCCTGGGGCCTATGGGGGCGGACTGAA. Protein: CAWGLWGRTE. The whole CDR3 protein is CAWGLWGRTEAFF.

The sequenced part of the CDR3 DNA is TGCAGTGCTAGAGATAAGGGGACTAGCGCTCGAGAGACC. It encodes CSARDKGTSARET. The full CDR3 protein reads CSARDKGTSARETQYF. The V gene is TRBV20-1, the J gene TRBJ2-5; 10 positions match TRBD2. Sequencing ends 3 residues short of the CDR3 end; the germline J gene provides the rest. This CDR3 is built from 16 residues. The ends lost 0 bases at V and 4 bases at J; junction bases unmatched: 8. Germline V CDR1 and CDR2: DFQATT, SNEGSKA (reference sequence).